The 11 T cell receptor beta chains below all came from one sample that was sequenced in a study of shared clonotypes between healthy human individuals. Sequenced by immunoSEQ multiplex PCR; TCRdb stores in-frame clones only, minus some. The data show roughly 700,000 clones, over 65% seen once. Sequencing was done on a sample of memory CD4+ T cells sorted from blood. This sample's subset: CD45RA-negative fraction. All receptors derive from a woman aged 25 to 39 in good health.

The J gene is TRBJ2-7, the V gene TRBV19, with TRBD1 matching 7 bases. The germline V gene encodes CDR1 LNHDA and CDR2 SQIVND (reference sequence). CDR3 length equals 14 residues. Losses at the gene ends were 5 bases for V and 3 bases for J; bases not matched to a gene: 7. CDR3 nucleotide sequence: TGTGCCAGTAGTTTCGGACAGGACATCTACGAGCAGTACTTC. Translating it yields CASSFGQDIYEQYF. Combining the CDR3 with reference TRBV19 and TRBJ2-7 gives the whole variable domain DGGITQSPKYLFRKEGQNVTLSCEQNLNHDAMYWYRQDPGQGLRLIYYSQIVNDFQKGDIAEGYSVSREKKESFPLTVTSAQKNPTAFYLCASSFGQDIYEQYFGPGTRLTVT.

The chain joins TRBV5-5 to TRBJ2-7; 7 nucleotides agree with TRBD2. V gave up 4 bases and J gave up 0 bases; unmatched junction bases: 4. The length of the CDR3 is 14 residues. The germline V gene has CDR1 SGHKS and CDR2 YYEKEE (reference sequence). CDR3 in DNA: TGTGCCAGCAGCGAACTAGCGAACTCCTACGAGCAGTACTTC. Translating it yields CASSELANSYEQYF.

The chain employs TRBV10-3 and TRBJ2-1; the D gene is possibly TRBD2 (6 bases). Per the germline V gene, CDR1 is ENHRY and CDR2 is SYGVKD. This CDR3 contains 12 residues. The germline V and J ends were trimmed by 6 bases and 6 bases, with 9 bases remaining between them. In nucleotides, the CDR3 is TGTGCCATCAGCCCGACTAGCAATGAGCAGTTCTTC. Protein: CAISPTSNEQFF.

The chain joins TRBV11-2 to TRBJ2-3; 8 nucleotides align to TRBD1. With 5 bases clipped from V and 3 bases from J, the junction kept 7 bases outside the gene matches. From germline, CDR1 is SGHAT and CDR2 FQNNGV. CDR3 length: 15 amino acids. In DNA form, the CDR3 reads TGTGCCAGCAGCGATCGGACAGGGAGGACAGATACGCAGTATTTT. This codes for CASSDRTGRTDTQYF.

V gene TRBV6-6 combines with J gene TRBJ1-2, with 11 bases lining up with TRBD1. Per the germline V gene, CDR1 is MNHNY and CDR2 is SVGAGI (reference sequence). The CDR3 is 14 residues long. V was pared by 7 bases and J by 4 bases, with 5 bases of the junction left unmatched. The CDR3 bases are TGTGCCAGCAATATAGGACAGGGGGCCTATGGCTACACCTTC. This codes for CASNIGQGAYGYTF.

The V and J genes are TRBV5-1 and TRBJ2-3, with 7 bases identical to TRBD1. V lost 6 bases to trimming and J lost 0 bases; unmatched junction nucleotides: 7. The germline gives CDR1 SGHRS, CDR2 YFSETQ. The CDR3 length is 15 residues. CDR3 region: CASNIEGASTDTQYF. In DNA form, the CDR3 reads TGCGCCAGCAATATAGAGGGGGCTAGCACAGATACGCAGTATTTT.

The chain uses TRBV6-1 and TRBJ2-7; TRBD1 might be the D (6 bases). This CDR3 comprises 13 residues. Trimming removed 10 bases from V and 3 bases from J, with 16 bases in between. The germline gives CDR1 MNHNS, CDR2 SASEGT. The DNA for the CDR3 is TGTGCCACCCCCTCCTCACAGGGCTACGAGCAGTACTTC. Its translation: CATPSSQGYEQYF.

This chain joins TRBV5-1 and TRBJ1-4; D is perhaps TRBD1 (5 bases). Trimming stripped 5 bases from V and 6 bases from J, with 14 bases between. The germline V gene encodes CDR1 SGHRS and CDR2 YFSETQ. This CDR3 is 14 amino acids long. The CDR3 DNA is TGCGCCAGCAGTGATACATCGGGGGATGAAAAACTGTTTTTT. Its protein is CASSDTSGDEKLFF. Full variable domain (outside the CDR3, taken from reference TRBV5-1 and TRBJ1-4): KAGVTQTPRYLIKTRGQQVTLSCSPISGHRSVSWYQQTPGQGLQFLFEYFSETQRNKGNFPGRFSGRQFSNSRSEMNVSTLELGDSALYLCASSDTSGDEKLFFGSGTQLSVL.

The chain combines TRBV6-5 with TRBJ1-5, with D unclear. The CDR3 spans 15 residues. V lost 0 bases to trimming and J lost 4 bases, with 10 bases between them. The germline gives CDR1 MNHEY, CDR2 SVGAGI. The CDR3: CASSYSIMGNQPQHF. DNA of the CDR3: TGTGCCAGCAGTTACTCGATAATGGGTAATCAGCCCCAGCATTTT.

In this sample, this clone turned up once. The gene calls are TRBV2 and TRBJ2-1; D is perhaps TRBD1 (5 bases). Germline-derived CDR1 and CDR2 are SNHLY and FYNNEI. This CDR3 region has 15 residues. Deletions cut 3 bases from V and 3 bases from J, with 12 bases between. DNA of the CDR3: TGTGCCAGCAGTGAGGCAGGGCGCTTCTACAATGAGCAGTTCTTC. This gives the protein CASSEAGRFYNEQFF.

The chain has TRBV2 and TRBJ2-7, with TRBD1 matching over 8 bases. Germline V gene lookup returns CDR1 SNHLY and CDR2 FYNNEI. Trimming at V came to 2 bases and at J to 3 bases, leaving 6 bases not matched to a gene. CDR3 length equals 15 residues. In nucleotides, the CDR3 is TGTGCCAGCAGTGAACTGGGACAGGAGTTCTACGAGCAGTACTTC. This encodes CASSELGQEFYEQYF.